The 26 T cell receptor beta chains below all came from one sample that was sequenced in a study of CD8 T cells in ankylosing spondylitis. A single record per CDR3 protein comes from TCRdb applying MiXCR to the 5' RACE reads. In the table there are a few hundred thousand distinct CDR3 sequences, about 10% of which are singletons. Source material: blood, either unsorted or a sorted T cell fraction (not recorded which). Source of these receptors: a male donor with ankylosing spondylitis or in good health (not recorded which).

This clonotype was recorded many times. The chain has TRBV21-1 and TRBJ2-1; the DNA was not used to check the table's D call, TRBD1. TRBV21-1 is a known pseudogene. The length of the CDR3 is 18 residues. The DNA for the CDR3 is TGTGCCAGCAGCCAATTCCAAAACAGGGGCGGCTCCTACAATGAGCAGTTCTTC. Residues: CASSQFQNRGGSYNEQFF.

The chain recombines TRBV7-3 with TRBJ2-1; D possibly corresponds to TRBD2 (6 bases). V dropped 5 bases and J dropped 9 bases, with 11 bases sitting between them. CDR3 length equals 12 residues. The germline CDR1 and CDR2 sequences are SGHTA and FQGTGA. The CDR3 loop is CASSVMGGEQFF. The CDR3 nucleotides read TGTGCCAGCAGCGTTATGGGGGGTGAGCAGTTCTTC.

This clonotype was recorded at least ten times. The chain employs TRBV5-1 and TRBJ2-1, with 8 bases fitting TRBD1. The CDR3 runs 15 residues. V lost 4 bases to trimming and J lost 5 bases; unmatched junction nucleotides: 8. Germline V gene data show CDR1 as SGHRS and CDR2 as YFSETQ. This CDR3 is CASSTRQGLDNEQFF. The CDR3 region has the DNA TGCGCCAGCAGCACAAGACAGGGGCTGGACAATGAGCAGTTCTTC.

This clonotype has a handful of counts. The DNA of the CDR3 is TGTGCCAGCAGCTTCGGGACAGGGGCCACAGATACGCAGTATTTT. Its protein is CASSFGTGATDTQYF. This sequence joins TRBV7-9 and TRBJ2-3; 10 bases agree with TRBD1. The CDR3 sequence is 15 residues long. Trimming at V came to 3 bases and at J to 2 bases, leaving 2 bases not matched to a gene. CDR1 and CDR2 from the germline V gene are SEHNR and FQNEAQ (reference sequence).

In its sample, this clonotype was seen many times. The chain has TRBV10-3 and TRBJ2-1; 9 bases map to TRBD1. CDR1 is ENHRY and CDR2 is SYGVKD in the germline V gene. Unmatched junction bases numbered 7, after V lost 6 bases and J lost 4 bases. This CDR3 spans 15 amino acids. The CDR3 is CAIRAGTGLYNEQFF. The CDR3 DNA reads TGTGCCATCAGAGCCGGGACAGGGCTTTACAATGAGCAGTTCTTC.

This clonotype was observed many times. The chain joins TRBV5-1 to TRBJ2-7; 8 bases align to TRBD2. CDR1 is SGHRS and CDR2 is YFSETQ in the germline V gene. With 1 base clipped from V and 0 bases from J, the junction kept 3 bases outside the gene matches. This CDR3 is built from 15 residues. CDR3 residues: CASSLTGGLSYEQYF. For the CDR3, the DNA is TGCGCCAGCAGCTTGACGGGGGGGCTCTCCTACGAGCAGTACTTC.

This clonotype was seen at least ten times. The genes are TRBV25-1 and TRBJ2-7, with TRBD2 matching 12 bases. From germline, CDR1 is MGHDK and CDR2 SYGVNS. The junction had 1 base not matched to a gene; V was cut back by 11 bases and J by 2 bases. This CDR3 region has 12 residues. CDR3 sequence: CASSGGAYEQYF. CDR3 in DNA: TGTGCCTCTAGCGGGGGGGCCTACGAGCAGTACTTC.

V gene TRBV12-3 or TRBV12-4 combines with J gene TRBJ1-1; TRBD1 aligns across 9 bases. V shed 2 bases, J shed 0 bases, and the junction held 13 bases outside the gene matches. The CDR3 runs 19 residues. The CDR3 loop is CASSLFFGGQGGVNTEAFF. The DNA of the CDR3 is TGTGCCAGCAGTTTATTCTTTGGGGGACAGGGTGGGGTGAACACTGAAGCTTTCTTT.

With regard to this clonotype: This could be a read error, since a much larger clone is one nucleotide away. This sequence joins TRBV18 and TRBJ2-3; unclear D gene. V was shortened by 1 base and J by 4 bases, with 9 bases between the two germline ends. The CDR3 extends over 14 amino acids. Per the germline V gene, CDR1 is KGHSH and CDR2 is LQKENI. CDR3 sequence (DNA): TGTGCCAGCTCACCACTGGTAGGGCCAGATACGCAGTATTTT. Amino acid sequence: CASSPLVGPDTQYF.

This clonotype was picked up many times. The V gene is TRBV29-1, the J gene TRBJ2-1; TRBD1 is a possible D gene (5 bases). The CDR3 has 15 residues. The V and J ends lost 0 bases and 7 bases respectively, with 16 bases between them. Germline lookup yields CDR1 SQVTM and CDR2 ANQGSEA. CDR3: CSVEEGQGRQNEQFF. CDR3 coding DNA: TGCAGCGTTGAAGAGGGGCAGGGAAGGCAGAATGAGCAGTTCTTC.

The chain recombines TRBV20-1 with TRBJ2-3, with 16 positions matching TRBD2. V shed 6 bases, J shed 5 bases, and the junction held 8 bases outside the gene matches. The CDR3 runs to 16 residues. The V gene's germline CDR1 is DFQATT and CDR2 SNEGSKA (reference sequence). CDR3 amino acids: CSAPGLAGGPEDTQYF. CDR3 in DNA: TGCAGTGCCCCGGGACTAGCGGGAGGGCCCGAAGATACGCAGTATTTT.

This clonotype was observed at least ten times. This chain joins TRBV3-1 and TRBJ2-7, with 9 bases that match TRBD2. Germline loops: CDR1 LGHDT, CDR2 YNNKEL (reference sequence). V shed 1 base and J 0 bases; nucleotides not matched to a gene: 4. The CDR3 is 16 amino acids. CDR3 nucleotides: TGTGCCAGCAGCCAAGTGACTAGCGGAAGCTCCTACGAGCAGTACTTC. This translates into CASSQVTSGSSYEQYF.

Many counts were recorded for this clonotype. The chain links TRBV5-1 to TRBJ2-1; a weak D match, TRBD1 (6 bases). The germline CDR1 and CDR2 sequences are SGHRS and YFSETQ. The CDR3 is 15 residues long. Trimming took 2 bases from V and 4 from J, leaving 13 bases between them. The CDR3 nucleotides are TGCGCCAGCAGCTTTACCGGGGACACATACAATGAGCAGTTCTTC. Residues: CASSFTGDTYNEQFF.

The chain is built from TRBV24-1 and TRBJ2-1; TRBD2 aligns across 10 bases. V lost 7 bases, J lost 7 bases, and 6 bases stayed unmatched. Per germline, CDR1 KGHDR and CDR2 SFDVKD. The CDR3 is 14 amino acids. The CDR3 is CATRASGSKNEQFF. CDR3 coding DNA: TGTGCCACCAGAGCTAGCGGGAGTAAGAATGAGCAGTTCTTC.

In this sample, this clonotype turned up a few times. The V and J genes are TRBV14 and TRBJ2-3; 8 bases are a match to TRBD2. The CDR3 runs 15 residues. Germline V gene lookup returns CDR1 SGHDN and CDR2 FVKESK. The V segment lost 6 bases and the J segment 2 bases; nucleotides outside the gene matches: 7. CDR3 residues: CASRHLRGDTDTQYF. The CDR3 DNA sequence: TGTGCCAGCAGGCACTTGCGGGGGGACACAGATACGCAGTATTTT.

This clonotype was counted once. This sequence may be a read error, since a much larger clone differs from it by one base. The rearrangement uses TRBV20-1 and TRBJ2-4, with TRBD2 identical over 8 bases. The CDR3 is made up of 13 amino acids. Trimming cost V 8 bases and J 9 bases; bases outside gene matches: 12. Germline lookup yields CDR1 DFQATT and CDR2 SNEGSKA (reference sequence). CDR3 protein: CSTKPGLGTIQYF. Written as DNA, the CDR3 is TGCAGTACTAAACCGGGACTAGGGACCATTCAGTACTTC.

This clonotype was seen at least ten times. This rearrangement joins TRBV7-2 to TRBJ1-1, with 7 bases that match TRBD1. After removal of 2 bases from V and 6 bases from J, the junction contained 12 bases not matched to a gene. Looked up from germline, CDR1 is SGHTA and CDR2 is FQGNSA. This CDR3 region has 16 residues. This CDR3 reads CASSLTRTTGASEAFF. The CDR3 DNA follows: TGTGCCAGCAGCTTAACCCGTACCACAGGGGCCTCTGAAGCTTTCTTT.

This clonotype occurred many times. This rearrangement joins TRBV15 to TRBJ2-3, with D possibly matching TRBD2 (5 bases). Trimming stripped 3 bases from V and 0 bases from J, with 13 bases between. Germline V gives CDR1 LNHNV, CDR2 YYDKDF (reference sequence). This CDR3 has 16 residues. The CDR3 sequence is CATSSAGVSSTDTQYF. The DNA for the CDR3 is TGTGCCACCAGCAGTGCGGGCGTTTCTAGCACAGATACGCAGTATTTT.

This clonotype was seen many times. J is TRBJ2-1 and V is TRBV3-1, with 12 bases fitting TRBD2. V was clipped by 4 bases and J by 3 bases; unmatched bases: 4. The CDR3 contains 16 residues. Per germline, CDR1 LGHDT and CDR2 YNNKEL (reference sequence). In DNA, the CDR3 is TGTGCCAGCAGCCCCAGGACTAGCGGGGACTACAATGAGCAGTTCTTC. Protein: CASSPRTSGDYNEQFF.

This clonotype was seen repeatedly, ten times or more. The chain couples TRBV6-5 to TRBJ2-2; D unclear. There are 13 residues in the CDR3. CDR1 MNHEY and CDR2 SVGAGI come from the germline V gene. Deletions cut 7 bases from V and 3 bases from J, with 9 bases between. CDR3 sequence reads: CASNWEDTGELFF. DNA of the CDR3: TGTGCCAGCAATTGGGAAGACACCGGGGAGCTGTTTTTT.

This clonotype was detected ten times or more. This chain links TRBV6-2 or TRBV6-3 with TRBJ2-1, with a weak D call TRBD2 (5 bases). Germline V gives CDR1 MNHEY, CDR2 SVGEGT. This CDR3 has 15 residues. Deletions cut 0 bases from V and 0 bases from J, with 6 bases between. CDR3 nucleotide sequence: TGTGCCAGCAGTTACTCTAGCGACTCCTACAATGAGCAGTTCTTC. Its protein product is CASSYSSDSYNEQFF.

In its sample, this clonotype was seen a few times. The V gene is TRBV25-1, the J gene TRBJ1-3, with a possible D match to TRBD1 (6 bases). The CDR3 runs to 17 residues. Looked up from germline, CDR1 is MGHDK and CDR2 is SYGVNS. V was trimmed by 2 bases and J by 0 bases, leaving 14 bases between them. CDR3 region: CASSELGDTSSGNTIYF. CDR3 bases: TGTGCCAGCAGTGAACTGGGGGACACCAGCTCTGGAAACACCATATATTTT.

The chain employs TRBV6-5 and TRBJ2-3; a weak D match, TRBD2 (6 bases). The V end lost 0 bases, the J end lost 8 bases, and 15 bases lay between the germline ends. This CDR3 spans 15 amino acids. Germline CDR1 is MNHEY and CDR2 is SVGAGI. For the CDR3, the DNA is TGTGCCAGCAGTTACTCGGAAACTAGGAGGGGTACGCAGTATTTT. As protein: CASSYSETRRGTQYF.

This clonotype was picked up many times. This sequence joins TRBV12-3 or TRBV12-4 and TRBJ2-1, with D possibly being TRBD2 (6 bases). Trimming left V 7 bases short and J 4 bases short, with 20 bases between. The CDR3 extends over 16 amino acids. This CDR3 is CASTISGSGLYNEQFF. The DNA for the CDR3 is TGTGCCAGCACTATTAGCGGCTCGGGGCTATACAATGAGCAGTTCTTC.

This clonotype was counted only a few times. The chain employs TRBV7-9 and TRBJ2-7, with 7 positions matching TRBD1. The CDR3 spans 14 residues. V shed 4 bases and J 2 bases; nucleotides not matched to a gene: 5. Germline CDR1 reads SEHNR; CDR2 reads FQNEAQ (reference sequence). The CDR3 region has the DNA TGTGCCAGCAGCTCAACAGGGGATACCTACGAGCAGTACTTC. This translates into CASSSTGDTYEQYF.

This clonotype occurred many times. The chain combines TRBV24-1 with TRBJ2-7; D is possibly TRBD2 (5 bases). V was shortened by 9 bases and J by 0 bases, with 20 bases between the two germline ends. The CDR3 covers 16 residues. The V gene's germline CDR1 is KGHDR and CDR2 SFDVKD. CDR3 in DNA: TGTGCCACCTCGATAGTTAGCGTTGCTAGCTCCTACGAGCAGTACTTC. Amino acid sequence: CATSIVSVASSYEQYF.